Listed below are T cell receptor beta chains from one sample, sequenced in a study of blood T cell repertoires in COVID-19. Sequencing was performed with immunoSEQ multiplex PCR; in TCRdb, only in-frame clones are kept and a portion is missing. The data contain 270,000 or so clones, 86% of them seen just once; the ten biggest clones take up less than 3%. The material sequenced was peripheral blood. The origin of the receptors is a woman aged 30 to 39 with active or convalescent COVID-19. The CDR3 runs from the conserved cysteine through the conserved F or W. Fields, in order: V gene, clone size, D gene, J gene, CDR3 protein, CDR3 DNA. D genes are given only for firm matches. The size entry is marked missing in some rows and otherwise reads once, few, many or a size class.

v_call: TRBV15
clone_size: .
d_call: .
j_call: TRBJ1-4
cdr3_aa: CATSRDGVTNEKLFF
cdr3_nt: TGTGCCACCAGCAGAGATGGAGTAACTAATGAAAAACTGTTTTTT

v_call: TRBV6-5
clone_size: .
d_call: TRBD1
j_call: TRBJ1-5
cdr3_aa: CASRGQGGNQPQHF
cdr3_nt: TGTGCCAGCAGGGGACAGGGGGGGAATCAGCCCCAGCATTTT

v_call: TRBV5-1
clone_size: .
d_call: TRBD2
j_call: TRBJ2-5
cdr3_aa: CASSLEGLAGEETQYF
cdr3_nt: TGCGCCAGCAGCTTGGAGGGACTAGCGGGGGAAGAGACCCAGTACTTC

v_call: TRBV19
clone_size: once
d_call: .
j_call: TRBJ2-1
cdr3_aa: CASSIALGPYNEQFF
cdr3_nt: TGTGCCAGTAGTATTGCACTAGGCCCCTACAATGAGCAGTTCTTC

v_call: TRBV7-2
clone_size: .
d_call: TRBD2
j_call: TRBJ2-3
cdr3_aa: CASSTSGHTDTQYF
cdr3_nt: TGTGCCAGCAGCACTAGCGGGCACACAGATACGCAGTATTTT

v_call: TRBV30
clone_size: .
d_call: TRBD1
j_call: TRBJ1-2
cdr3_aa: CAWRAGQGILGGYTF
cdr3_nt: TGTGCCTGGAGGGCGGGACAGGGGATACTGGGAGGCTACACCTTC

v_call: TRBV7-9
clone_size: .
d_call: .
j_call: TRBJ1-1
cdr3_aa: CASSLTTGPNTEAFF
cdr3_nt: TGTGCCAGCAGCTTGACGACAGGACCGAACACTGAAGCTTTCTTT

v_call: TRBV5-1
clone_size: .
d_call: TRBD1
j_call: TRBJ1-2
cdr3_aa: CASRFRQGVVYGYTF
cdr3_nt: TGCGCCAGCAGATTTAGACAGGGGGTGGTCTATGGCTACACCTTC

v_call: TRBV3-1/TRBV3-2
clone_size: .
d_call: .
j_call: TRBJ2-2
cdr3_aa: CASSLFSGELFF
cdr3_nt: TGTGCCAGCAGCCTATTCAGCGGGGAGCTGTTTTTT

v_call: TRBV7-2
clone_size: few
d_call: .
j_call: TRBJ1-1
cdr3_aa: CASSRAPGKRNTEAFF
cdr3_nt: TGTGCCAGCAGCCGGGCCCCAGGGAAACGGAACACTGAAGCTTTCTTT

v_call: TRBV2
clone_size: .
d_call: TRBD2
j_call: TRBJ2-1
cdr3_aa: CASIERGGTYNEQFF
cdr3_nt: TGTGCCAGCATCGAGCGGGGGGGCACATACAATGAGCAGTTCTTC

v_call: TRBV6-5
clone_size: .
d_call: .
j_call: TRBJ1-3
cdr3_aa: CASLAPRYTIYF
cdr3_nt: TGTGCCAGCCTCGCCCCACGGTACACCATATATTTT

v_call: TRBV6-2/TRBV6-3
clone_size: .
d_call: TRBD1
j_call: TRBJ1-5
cdr3_aa: CASSATGVQPQHF
cdr3_nt: TGTGCCAGCAGTGCGACAGGGGTGCAGCCCCAGCATTTT

v_call: TRBV9
clone_size: .
d_call: TRBD1
j_call: TRBJ2-5
cdr3_aa: CASSPRTGVQETQYF
cdr3_nt: TGTGCCAGCAGCCCCCGGACAGGGGTCCAAGAGACCCAGTACTTC

v_call: TRBV9
clone_size: .
d_call: .
j_call: TRBJ2-3
cdr3_aa: CASAAGRGGADTQYF
cdr3_nt: TGTGCCAGCGCTGCAGGACGGGGTGGAGCAGATACGCAGTATTTT

v_call: TRBV6-2/TRBV6-3
clone_size: .
d_call: .
j_call: TRBJ2-5
cdr3_aa: CASSYGSGEKTQYF
cdr3_nt: TGTGCCAGCAGTTATGGTTCCGGGGAAAAGACCCAGTACTTC

v_call: TRBV6-5
clone_size: .
d_call: TRBD1
j_call: TRBJ1-1
cdr3_aa: CASTQTGEDTEAFF
cdr3_nt: TGTGCCAGCACCCAGACAGGGGAGGACACTGAAGCTTTCTTT

v_call: TRBV18
clone_size: .
d_call: .
j_call: TRBJ2-7
cdr3_aa: CASSLSGVDEQYF
cdr3_nt: TGTGCCAGCTCACTTTCGGGGGTGGACGAGCAGTACTTC

v_call: TRBV7-2
clone_size: .
d_call: .
j_call: TRBJ1-4
cdr3_aa: CASSLDRPTLYEKLFF
cdr3_nt: TGTGCCAGCAGCTTAGACAGACCCACCCTCTATGAAAAACTGTTTTTT

v_call: TRBV6-5
clone_size: .
d_call: .
j_call: TRBJ1-1
cdr3_aa: CASSLGPNTEAFF
cdr3_nt: TGTGCCAGCAGTTTGGGGCCGAACACTGAAGCTTTCTTT

v_call: TRBV5-6
clone_size: .
d_call: .
j_call: TRBJ1-1
cdr3_aa: CASSLTGPNTEAFF
cdr3_nt: TGTGCCAGCAGCTTGACAGGGCCGAACACTGAAGCTTTCTTT

v_call: TRBV2
clone_size: .
d_call: .
j_call: TRBJ1-5
cdr3_aa: CASNTGGGNQPQHF
cdr3_nt: TGTGCCAGCAACACGGGGGGTGGCAATCAGCCCCAGCATTTT

v_call: TRBV19
clone_size: .
d_call: .
j_call: TRBJ2-3
cdr3_aa: CASSISGINTQYF
cdr3_nt: TGTGCCAGTAGTATTTCAGGGATAAATACGCAGTATTTT

v_call: TRBV10-2
clone_size: .
d_call: .
j_call: TRBJ1-5
cdr3_aa: CASGRGSPNQPQHF
cdr3_nt: TGCGCCAGCGGGCGGGGTTCCCCCAATCAGCCCCAGCATTTT

v_call: TRBV27
clone_size: .
d_call: .
j_call: TRBJ1-1
cdr3_aa: CASSFRVNTEAFF
cdr3_nt: TGTGCCAGCAGTTTCCGGGTGAACACTGAAGCTTTCTTT

v_call: TRBV19
clone_size: .
d_call: TRBD2
j_call: TRBJ2-1
cdr3_aa: CASSLAGGRSEQFF
cdr3_nt: TGTGCCAGTAGTCTGGCGGGGGGGCGCAGTGAGCAGTTCTTC

v_call: TRBV4-3
clone_size: .
d_call: .
j_call: TRBJ1-2
cdr3_aa: CASSQESSVDRPSYGYTF
cdr3_nt: TGCGCCAGCAGCCAAGAGTCCAGTGTAGACAGGCCCTCCTATGGCTACACCTTC

v_call: TRBV27
clone_size: .
d_call: TRBD1
j_call: TRBJ1-2
cdr3_aa: CASSLGQGSVDGYTF
cdr3_nt: TGTGCCAGCAGTTTGGGACAGGGTTCGGTCGATGGCTACACCTTC

v_call: TRBV3-1/TRBV3-2
clone_size: .
d_call: .
j_call: TRBJ2-6
cdr3_aa: CASSWRGQGANVLTF
cdr3_nt: TGTGCCAGCAGTTGGAGGGGGCAAGGGGCCAACGTCCTGACTTTC

v_call: TRBV15
clone_size: .
d_call: .
j_call: TRBJ1-5
cdr3_aa: CATSTTANSNQPQHF
cdr3_nt: TGTGCCACCAGCACAACAGCAAATAGCAATCAGCCCCAGCATTTT

v_call: TRBV5-1
clone_size: .
d_call: TRBD1
j_call: TRBJ1-4
cdr3_aa: CASSVQGRQGGTTNEKLFF
cdr3_nt: TGCGCCAGCAGCGTACAGGGGCGTCAGGGCGGGACAACTAATGAAAAACTGTTTTTT

v_call: TRBV2
clone_size: .
d_call: TRBD1
j_call: TRBJ1-1
cdr3_aa: CASSATTGAEAFF
cdr3_nt: TGTGCCAGCAGTGCAACGACAGGGGCTGAAGCTTTCTTT

v_call: TRBV3-1/TRBV3-2
clone_size: once
d_call: TRBD1
j_call: TRBJ1-3
cdr3_aa: CASSTRQGSGNTIYF
cdr3_nt: TGTGCCAGCAGCACTAGACAGGGCTCTGGAAACACCATATATTTT

v_call: TRBV5-4
clone_size: .
d_call: TRBD2
j_call: TRBJ2-1
cdr3_aa: CASSGSGLAETYEQFF
cdr3_nt: TGTGCCAGCAGCGGATCGGGACTAGCGGAGACATATGAGCAGTTCTTC

v_call: TRBV12-3/TRBV12-4
clone_size: .
d_call: .
j_call: TRBJ2-7
cdr3_aa: CASNRYGEHEQYF
cdr3_nt: TGTGCCAGCAACCGATATGGGGAGCACGAGCAGTACTTC

v_call: TRBV10-3
clone_size: .
d_call: .
j_call: TRBJ1-5
cdr3_aa: CAIKRNLNQPQHF
cdr3_nt: TGTGCCATCAAGAGAAACCTAAATCAGCCCCAGCATTTT

v_call: TRBV5-6
clone_size: .
d_call: .
j_call: TRBJ1-2
cdr3_aa: CASSPGDRTHYGYTF
cdr3_nt: TGTGCCAGCAGCCCTGGAGACAGGACCCACTATGGCTACACCTTC

v_call: TRBV27
clone_size: .
d_call: .
j_call: TRBJ1-3
cdr3_aa: CASSLSAQGSSGNTIYF
cdr3_nt: TGTGCCAGCAGTTTATCAGCACAGGGTTCCTCTGGAAACACCATATATTTT

v_call: TRBV5-1
clone_size: few
d_call: .
j_call: TRBJ2-7
cdr3_aa: CASSLAAGASYEQYF
cdr3_nt: TGCGCCAGCAGCTTGGCGGCAGGGGCTAGCTACGAGCAGTACTTC

v_call: TRBV5-1
clone_size: .
d_call: .
j_call: TRBJ2-7
cdr3_aa: CASSLRVMYNEQYF
cdr3_nt: TGCGCCAGCAGCCTCAGGGTGATGTACAACGAGCAGTACTTC

v_call: TRBV11-3
clone_size: few
d_call: .
j_call: TRBJ1-1
cdr3_aa: CASSLVRRHYTEAFF
cdr3_nt: TGTGCCAGCAGCTTAGTAAGGCGGCACTACACTGAAGCTTTCTTT

v_call: TRBV28
clone_size: .
d_call: TRBD1
j_call: TRBJ2-7
cdr3_aa: CASRRTGLSYEQYF
cdr3_nt: TGTGCCAGCAGGAGGACAGGGTTAAGCTACGAGCAGTACTTC

v_call: TRBV27
clone_size: .
d_call: .
j_call: TRBJ2-1
cdr3_aa: CASSFLGDFYNEQFF
cdr3_nt: TGTGCCAGCAGTTTCCTAGGGGACTTTTACAATGAGCAGTTCTTC

v_call: TRBV18
clone_size: .
d_call: .
j_call: TRBJ1-4
cdr3_aa: CASSPFSYPRRQGEKLFF
cdr3_nt: TGTGCCAGCTCACCATTCTCCTACCCTAGAAGGCAGGGTGAAAAACTGTTTTTT

v_call: TRBV6-5
clone_size: .
d_call: .
j_call: TRBJ2-7
cdr3_aa: CASSPRPGYEQYF
cdr3_nt: TGTGCCAGCAGCCCCAGACCAGGATACGAGCAGTACTTC

v_call: TRBV27
clone_size: .
d_call: TRBD1
j_call: TRBJ1-2
cdr3_aa: CASSSRGRVGYGYTF
cdr3_nt: TGTGCCAGCAGTTCCAGGGGGCGAGTTGGCTATGGCTACACCTTC

v_call: TRBV6-5
clone_size: .
d_call: .
j_call: TRBJ2-7
cdr3_aa: CASRLSGPGPYEQYF
cdr3_nt: TGTGCCAGCAGGCTTTCAGGGCCAGGCCCCTACGAGCAGTACTTC

v_call: TRBV7-7
clone_size: .
d_call: TRBD1
j_call: TRBJ2-1
cdr3_aa: CASSSDRGPYNEQFF
cdr3_nt: TGTGCTAGCAGCTCGGACAGGGGGCCCTACAATGAGCAGTTCTTC

v_call: TRBV30
clone_size: .
d_call: TRBD1
j_call: TRBJ1-1
cdr3_aa: CAWRAGQGVTEAFF
cdr3_nt: TGTGCCTGGAGAGCAGGACAGGGGGTCACTGAAGCTTTCTTT

v_call: TRBV6-4
clone_size: .
d_call: TRBD1
j_call: TRBJ2-3
cdr3_aa: CASSEGQDQDTQYF
cdr3_nt: TGTGCCAGCAGTGAGGGACAGGATCAAGATACGCAGTATTTT

v_call: TRBV7-9
clone_size: .
d_call: .
j_call: TRBJ2-3
cdr3_aa: CASSLTPGEDTQYF
cdr3_nt: TGTGCCAGCAGCCTCACACCGGGTGAAGATACGCAGTATTTT

v_call: TRBV12-3/TRBV12-4
clone_size: .
d_call: .
j_call: TRBJ1-2
cdr3_aa: CASSRPGLGGYTF
cdr3_nt: TGTGCCAGCAGTCGTCCAGGGTTAGGCGGATACACCTTC

v_call: TRBV5-1
clone_size: .
d_call: TRBD1
j_call: TRBJ1-1
cdr3_aa: CASSSGTGLNTEAFF
cdr3_nt: TGCGCCAGCAGCTCGGGGACAGGGCTGAACACTGAAGCTTTCTTT

v_call: TRBV19
clone_size: once
d_call: TRBD2
j_call: TRBJ2-3
cdr3_aa: CASSRAGGLEVSDTQYF
cdr3_nt: TGTGCCAGTAGTAGAGCGGGGGGGCTTGAGGTGTCAGATACGCAGTATTTT

v_call: TRBV15
clone_size: .
d_call: .
j_call: TRBJ1-3
cdr3_aa: CATSRDQGTGNTIYF
cdr3_nt: TGTGCCACCAGCAGAGATCAGGGTACTGGAAACACCATATATTTT

v_call: TRBV18
clone_size: .
d_call: TRBD1
j_call: TRBJ2-5
cdr3_aa: CASSPAPGGTQYF
cdr3_nt: TGTGCCAGCTCACCAGCCCCAGGGGGTACCCAGTACTTC